This paragraph covers one T cell receptor (beta chain) sequence. The entry originates in a study of blood T cell repertoires in COVID-19. Study in general: Italy, Spain and the United States were the sources of the convalescent and acute COVID-19 samples.

Original handling: Amplifying reference gene primers gave estimates of nucleated cell counts. Libraries were prepared by immunoSEQ multiplex PCR; TCRdb keeps only in-frame clonotypes and omits some of them. The DNA was the basis for D and trimming; V, J and clone size are from that table. The sample includes a few hundred thousand clones, roughly 89% seen only once; the top ten take 0.75% to 0.85%. The germline V gene encodes CDR1 MGHRA and CDR2 YSYEKL. The J segment lost 1 base and the V segment lost 2 bases, leaving 9 bases of the junction unmatched. The CDR3 extends over 20 amino acids. Seattle-derived patients entered the study during active infection and were followed longitudinally.

The sequenced sample consisted of peripheral blood. The TCR originated in a man aged 18 to 30 with COVID-19, enrolled during active disease. J is TRBJ2-1 and V is TRBV4-1, with 15 bases matching TRBD2. The CDR3 protein is CASSQMGQGLAGGSYNEQFF. CDR3 nucleotide sequence: TGCGCCAGCAGCCAAATGGGGCAGGGACTAGCGGGAGGTTCCTACAATGAGCAGTTCTTC.